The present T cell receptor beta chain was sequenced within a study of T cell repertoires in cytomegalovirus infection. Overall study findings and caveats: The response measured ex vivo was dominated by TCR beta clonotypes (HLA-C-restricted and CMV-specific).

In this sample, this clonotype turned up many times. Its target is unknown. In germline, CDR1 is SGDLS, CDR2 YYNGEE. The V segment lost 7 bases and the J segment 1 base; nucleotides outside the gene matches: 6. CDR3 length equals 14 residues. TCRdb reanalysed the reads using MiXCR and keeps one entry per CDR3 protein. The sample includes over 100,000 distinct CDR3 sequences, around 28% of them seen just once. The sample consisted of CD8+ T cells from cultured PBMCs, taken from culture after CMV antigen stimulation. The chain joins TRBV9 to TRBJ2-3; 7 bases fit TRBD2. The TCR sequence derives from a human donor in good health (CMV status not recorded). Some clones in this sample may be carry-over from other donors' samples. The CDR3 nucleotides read TGTGCCAGCCAAGAGCGGGGTGGCACAGATACGCAGTATTTT. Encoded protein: CASQERGGTDTQYF.